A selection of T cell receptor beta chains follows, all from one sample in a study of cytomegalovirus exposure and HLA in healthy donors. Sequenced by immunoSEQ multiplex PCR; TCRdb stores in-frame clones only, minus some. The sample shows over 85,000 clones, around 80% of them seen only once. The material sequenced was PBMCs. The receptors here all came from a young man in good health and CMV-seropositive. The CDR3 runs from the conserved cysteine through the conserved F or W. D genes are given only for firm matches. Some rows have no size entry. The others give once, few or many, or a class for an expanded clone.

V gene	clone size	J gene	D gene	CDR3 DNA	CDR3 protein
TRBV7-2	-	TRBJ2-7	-	TGTGCCAGCAGCTTATTAGGGGGGGTCGCCTACGAGCAGTACTTC	CASSLLGGVAYEQYF
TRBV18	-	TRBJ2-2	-	TGTGCCAGCTCACCACCCTCGAACACCGGGGAGCTGTTTTTT	CASSPPSNTGELFF
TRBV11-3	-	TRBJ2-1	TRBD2	TGTGCCAGCAGCCCATATCGGGGACTAGCGGGGGATGAGCAGTTCTTC	CASSPYRGLAGDEQFF
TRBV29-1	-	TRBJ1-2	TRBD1	TGCAGCGTTGCGGACAGGGGTAGTGGATGGGGCTACACCTTC	CSVADRGSGWGYTF
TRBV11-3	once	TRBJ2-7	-	TGTGCCAGCAGCCCACCTCGTGGAGGGCCCTACGAGCAGTACTTC	CASSPPRGGPYEQYF
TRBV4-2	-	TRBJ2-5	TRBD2	TGTGCCAGCAGCCAAGATATCGGCGGGGGGCCAAGTCAAGAGACCCAGTACTTC	CASSQDIGGGPSQETQYF
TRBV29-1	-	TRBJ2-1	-	TGCAGCGACGGAGGGGTGAATGAGCAGTTCTTC	CSDGGVNEQFF
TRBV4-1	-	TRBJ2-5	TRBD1	TGCGCCAGCAGCCAAGATAGGACAGGTGGCGGGGAGACCCAGTACTTC	CASSQDRTGGGETQYF
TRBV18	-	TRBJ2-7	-	TGTGCCAGCTCACCGGGTTCTAGGTCCTACGAGCAGTACTTC	CASSPGSRSYEQYF
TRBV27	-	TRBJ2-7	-	TGTGCCAGCAGTTTGGGCAGGATCTACGAGCAGTACTTC	CASSLGRIYEQYF
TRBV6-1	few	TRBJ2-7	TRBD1	TGTGCCAGCTTTAAAGGACAGGGAGCTTACGAGCAGTACTTC	CASFKGQGAYEQYF
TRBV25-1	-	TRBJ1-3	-	TGTGCCAGCAGTACAAACCAGGGGAGCTCTGGAAACACCATATATTTT	CASSTNQGSSGNTIYF
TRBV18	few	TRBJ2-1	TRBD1	TGTGCCAGCTCACCGTTCGTTCAGGGGGCCGATGAGCAGTTCTTC	CASSPFVQGADEQFF
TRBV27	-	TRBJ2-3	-	TGTGCCAGCAGTTTTCCCGGTTCTGGCGGGGGCACAGATACGCAGTATTTT	CASSFPGSGGGTDTQYF
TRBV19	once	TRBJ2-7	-	TGTGCCAGTAGTATCGTCGGGGACTCCTACGAGCAGTACTTC	CASSIVGDSYEQYF
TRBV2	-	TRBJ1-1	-	TGTGCCAGCAGTGATCGGGCAGGAGGGAACACTGAAGCTTTCTTT	CASSDRAGGNTEAFF
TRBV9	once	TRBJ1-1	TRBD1	TGTGCCAGCAGCGTAGCTATGTCAGGGGGTTTAGTCACTGAAGCTTTCTTT	CASSVAMSGGLVTEAFF
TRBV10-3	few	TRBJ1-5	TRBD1	TGTGCCATCAGTCGGACAGGTGGAGGCAATCAGCCCCAGCATTTT	CAISRTGGGNQPQHF
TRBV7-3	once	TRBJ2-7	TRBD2	TGTGCCAGCAGCTTACATGGCGGGAGGAGCTCCTACGAGCAGTACTTC	CASSLHGGRSSYEQYF
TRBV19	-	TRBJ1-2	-	TGTGCCAGTAGTATGTGGGGCCGCTATGGCTACACCTTC	CASSMWGRYGYTF
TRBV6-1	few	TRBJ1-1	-	TGTGCCAGCAGTGAAGCGTCAGGGGCCCCTCGTCCCGAAGCTTTCTTT	CASSEASGAPRPEAFF
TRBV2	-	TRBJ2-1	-	TGTGCCAGCAGTGAAACTATAGGGCGGGTTGAGCAGTTCTTC	CASSETIGRVEQFF
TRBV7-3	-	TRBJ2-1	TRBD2	TGTGCCAGCAGCCGGTCCCGGGACTATGCCAATGAGCAGTTCTTC	CASSRSRDYANEQFF
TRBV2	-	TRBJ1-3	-	TGTGCCAGCAGCTATGGGACTGGGCCTCTAATCAAATCTGGAAACACCATATATTTT	CASSYGTGPLIKSGNTIYF
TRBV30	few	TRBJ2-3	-	TGTGCCTGGAGTGAGGGGCAATCCACAGATACGCAGTATTTT	CAWSEGQSTDTQYF
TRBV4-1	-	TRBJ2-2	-	TGCGCCAGCAGCCAGGCCGCCCACACCGGGGAGCTGTTTTTT	CASSQAAHTGELFF
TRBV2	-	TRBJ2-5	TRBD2	TGTGCCAGCAGTGTCGGAGCGGGGGGGCTGGAGACCCAGTACTTC	CASSVGAGGLETQYF
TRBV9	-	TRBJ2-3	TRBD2	TGTGCCAGCAGTGACGGGGGGGGGTGGGCAGATACGCAGTATTTT	CASSDGGGWADTQYF
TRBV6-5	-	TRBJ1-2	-	TGTGCCAGCAGCGTACAGGGTGGGGGCTACACCTTC	CASSVQGGGYTF
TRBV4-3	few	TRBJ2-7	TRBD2	TGCGCCAGCAGCCCCATAGCGGGGGACTCCTACGAGCAGTACTTC	CASSPIAGDSYEQYF
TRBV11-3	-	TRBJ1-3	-	TGTGCCAGCAGCGTCGGGACAAGCTCTGGAAACACCATATATTTT	CASSVGTSSGNTIYF
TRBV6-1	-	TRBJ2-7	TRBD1	TGTGCCAGCAGGACAGGGGGGCCCGCTCTCGAGCAGTACTTC	CASRTGGPALEQYF
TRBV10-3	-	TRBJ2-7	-	TGTGCCATCAGTGGCCACCGGGAAGGGAATGGCGAGCAGTACTTC	CAISGHREGNGEQYF
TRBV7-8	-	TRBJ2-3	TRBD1	TGTGCCAGCAGCGGATGGACAGGGGGCACAGATACGCAGTATTTT	CASSGWTGGTDTQYF
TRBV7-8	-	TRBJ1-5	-	TGTGCCAGCAGCTCCAGGTCCACCTATGAAAGCAATCAGCCCCAGCATTTT	CASSSRSTYESNQPQHF
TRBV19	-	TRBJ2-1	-	TGTGCCAGTAGTATGAGCCCGGGGAGCAACAATGAGCAGTTCTTC	CASSMSPGSNNEQFF
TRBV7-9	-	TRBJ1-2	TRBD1	TGTGCCAGCAGCTTAGCGGACAGGGTTGGTGGCTACACCTTC	CASSLADRVGGYTF
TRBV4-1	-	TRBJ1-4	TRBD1	TGCGCCAGCAGCCCGGGACAGTCCGATGAAAAACTGTTTTTT	CASSPGQSDEKLFF
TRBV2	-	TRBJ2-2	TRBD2	TGTGCCAGCAGGCAAACTAGCGGGGAAGCCGGGGAGCTGTTTTTT	CASRQTSGEAGELFF
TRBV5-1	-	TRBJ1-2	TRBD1	TGCGCCAGCAGGACAACGACAGGGGGCGTGGATGGCTACACCTTC	CASRTTTGGVDGYTF
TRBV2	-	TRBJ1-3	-	TGTGCCAGCAGTGAGGGCAGGGCCGCAAACACCATATATTTT	CASSEGRAANTIYF